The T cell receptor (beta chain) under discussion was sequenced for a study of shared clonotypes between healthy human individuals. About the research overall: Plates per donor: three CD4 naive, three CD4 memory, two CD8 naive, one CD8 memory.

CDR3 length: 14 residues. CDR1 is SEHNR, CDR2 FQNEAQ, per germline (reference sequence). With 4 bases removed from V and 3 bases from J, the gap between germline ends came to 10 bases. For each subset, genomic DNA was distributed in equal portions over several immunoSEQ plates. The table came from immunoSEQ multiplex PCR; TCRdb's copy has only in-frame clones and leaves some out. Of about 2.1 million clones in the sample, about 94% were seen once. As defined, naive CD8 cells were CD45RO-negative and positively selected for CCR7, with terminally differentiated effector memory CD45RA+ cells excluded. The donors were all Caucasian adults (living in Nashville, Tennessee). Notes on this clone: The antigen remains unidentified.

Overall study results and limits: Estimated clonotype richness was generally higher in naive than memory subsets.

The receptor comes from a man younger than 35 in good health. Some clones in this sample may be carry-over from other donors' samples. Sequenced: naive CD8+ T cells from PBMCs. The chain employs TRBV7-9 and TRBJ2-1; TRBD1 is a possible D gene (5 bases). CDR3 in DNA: TGTGCCAGCAGCTGGGGCGACAGCTACAATGAGCAGTTCTTC. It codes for CASSWGDSYNEQFF.